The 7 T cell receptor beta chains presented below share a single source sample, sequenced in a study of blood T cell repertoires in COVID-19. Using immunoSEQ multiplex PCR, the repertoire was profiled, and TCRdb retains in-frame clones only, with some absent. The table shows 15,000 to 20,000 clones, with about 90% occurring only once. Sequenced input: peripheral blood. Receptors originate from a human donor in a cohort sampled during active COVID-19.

This CDR3 is CASSLGGLAKNIQYF. The CDR3 DNA reads TGCGCCAGCAGCTTGGGCGGGCTAGCCAAAAACATTCAGTACTTC. The chain uses TRBV5-1 and TRBJ2-4; tentative D call: TRBD2 (5 bases). Germline V gene sequence: CDR1 SGHRS, CDR2 YFSETQ. Trimming removed 0 bases from V and 0 bases from J, with 7 bases in between. CDR3 length equals 15 residues. Drawing the rest from reference TRBV5-1 and TRBJ2-4, the complete variable domain is KAGVTQTPRYLIKTRGQQVTLSCSPISGHRSVSWYQQTPGQGLQFLFEYFSETQRNKGNFPGRFSGRQFSNSRSEMNVSTLELGDSALYLCASSLGGLAKNIQYFGAGTRLSVL.

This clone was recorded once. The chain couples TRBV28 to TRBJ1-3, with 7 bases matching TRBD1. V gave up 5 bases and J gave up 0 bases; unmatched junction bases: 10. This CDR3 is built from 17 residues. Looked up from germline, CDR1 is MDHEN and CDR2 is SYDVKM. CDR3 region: CASSRPGQLFSGNTIYF. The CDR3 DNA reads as TGTGCCAGCAGTCGACCGGGACAGCTCTTCTCTGGAAACACCATATATTTT.

The CDR3 coding sequence is TGTGCCAGCAGCCGGGGAGACGATCAGCCCCAGCATTTT. Protein product: CASSRGDDQPQHF. The genes are TRBV3-1 (or the pseudogene TRBV3-2) and TRBJ1-5; D call uncertain. CDR1 is LGHDT and CDR2 is YNNKEL in the germline V gene (reference sequence). The V end lost 4 bases, the J end lost 5 bases, and 9 bases lay between the germline ends. The length of the CDR3 is 13 residues.

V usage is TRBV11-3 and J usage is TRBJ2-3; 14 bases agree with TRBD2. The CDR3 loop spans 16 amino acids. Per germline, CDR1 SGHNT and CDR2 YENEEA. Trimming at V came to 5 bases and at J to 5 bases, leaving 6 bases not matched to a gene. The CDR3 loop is CASSKTSGGDRDTQYF. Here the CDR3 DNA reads TGTGCCAGCAGCAAGACTAGCGGGGGGGATAGAGATACGCAGTATTTT.

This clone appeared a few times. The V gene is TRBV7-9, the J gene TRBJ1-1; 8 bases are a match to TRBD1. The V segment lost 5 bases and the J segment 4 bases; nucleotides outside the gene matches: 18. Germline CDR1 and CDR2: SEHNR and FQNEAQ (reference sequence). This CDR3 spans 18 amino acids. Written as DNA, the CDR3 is TGTGCCAGCAGCGACCAAATAGGGGAAGGACAGGGTATCACTGAAGCTTTCTTT. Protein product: CASSDQIGEGQGITEAFF.

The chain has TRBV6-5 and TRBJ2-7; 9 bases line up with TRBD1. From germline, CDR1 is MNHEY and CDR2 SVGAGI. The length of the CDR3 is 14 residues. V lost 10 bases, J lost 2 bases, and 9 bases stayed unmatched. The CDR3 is CATHRGQGPYEQYF. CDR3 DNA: TGTGCCACCCACCGCGGACAGGGGCCCTACGAGCAGTACTTC.

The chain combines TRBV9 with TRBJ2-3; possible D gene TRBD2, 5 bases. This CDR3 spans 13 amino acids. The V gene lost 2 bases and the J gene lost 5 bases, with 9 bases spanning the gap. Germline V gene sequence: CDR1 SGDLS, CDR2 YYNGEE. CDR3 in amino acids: CASSVLSGDTQYF. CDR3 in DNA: TGTGCCAGCAGCGTTCTAAGCGGAGATACGCAGTATTTT.